These T cell receptor beta chains were read from a single sample in a study of blood T cells in healthy people across ages. TCRdb processed the 5' RACE reads anew with MiXCR; each CDR3 protein has one entry. The sample carries fewer than 900,000 distinct CDR3 sequences, approximately 39% recorded once. Material: blood. The receptors were sampled from a woman aged 55 to 70 in good health. CDR3s include the opening cysteine and the closing phenylalanine or tryptophan. Fields, in order: J gene, clone size, V gene, D gene, CDR3 protein, CDR3 DNA. The D gene is left open where the match is weak. Clone size is given for some rows only: seen once, a few or many times, or a class if the clone is expanded.

J: TRBJ2-1
size: .
V: TRBV28
D: TRBD2
CDR3: CASMGRTSGHNEQFF
DNA: TGTGCCAGCATGGGTCGGACTAGCGGACACAATGAGCAGTTCTTC

J: TRBJ2-5
size: .
V: TRBV6-1
D: .
CDR3: CASSDRAGQQATQYF
DNA: TGTGCCAGCAGTGATCGGGCAGGCCAACAAGCGACCCAGTACTTC

J: TRBJ2-1
size: many
V: TRBV20-1
D: TRBD2
CDR3: CSAQLAGGRVNEQFF
DNA: TGCAGTGCACAACTAGCGGGAGGACGGGTCAATGAGCAGTTCTTC

J: TRBJ2-7
size: many
V: TRBV4-2
D: TRBD2
CDR3: CASSQAVAGGAFYEQYF
DNA: TGTGCCAGCAGCCAAGCGGTAGCGGGGGGCGCGTTCTACGAGCAGTACTTC

J: TRBJ2-1
size: .
V: TRBV12-3/TRBV12-4
D: .
CDR3: CASSLQGEAGIEQFF
DNA: TGTGCCAGCAGTTTACAGGGGGAGGCAGGAATTGAGCAGTTCTTC

J: TRBJ2-3
size: few
V: TRBV20-1
D: .
CDR3: CSASSVSFTDTQYF
DNA: TGCAGTGCTAGCTCAGTATCCTTCACAGATACGCAGTATTTT

J: TRBJ2-7
size: .
V: TRBV20-1
D: TRBD2
CDR3: CSAKRGGRPLEQYF
DNA: TGCAGTGCTAAGCGCGGGGGTCGTCCCCTGGAGCAGTACTTC

J: TRBJ1-1
size: .
V: TRBV25-1
D: .
CDR3: CASSWRQGTEAFF
DNA: TGTGCCAGCAGTTGGCGTCAGGGCACTGAAGCTTTCTTT

J: TRBJ2-1
size: .
V: TRBV7-8
D: .
CDR3: CASSLNFNEQFF
DNA: TGTGCCAGCAGCTTAAATTTCAATGAGCAGTTCTTC

J: TRBJ2-5
size: few
V: TRBV20-1
D: .
CDR3: CSARDMGLQETQYF
DNA: TGCAGTGCTAGAGATATGGGACTCCAAGAGACCCAGTACTTC

J: TRBJ2-7
size: many
V: TRBV12-3/TRBV12-4
D: TRBD1
CDR3: CASSSRQGADEQYF
DNA: TGTGCCAGCAGTTCCCGACAGGGGGCAGACGAGCAGTACTTC

J: TRBJ2-7
size: .
V: TRBV25-1
D: TRBD2
CDR3: CASSPRLGLAVTYEQYF
DNA: TGTGCCAGCAGTCCCCGCCTCGGACTAGCGGTTACCTACGAGCAGTACTTC

J: TRBJ1-1
size: .
V: TRBV20-1
D: .
CDR3: CSARDLSDSGDTEAFF
DNA: TGCAGTGCTAGAGACCTTTCGGACAGTGGGGACACTGAAGCTTTCTTT

J: TRBJ2-1
size: many
V: TRBV20-1
D: .
CDR3: CSARDRTGLYGEQFF
DNA: TGCAGTGCTAGAGACCGGACTGGCCTCTACGGTGAGCAGTTCTTC

J: TRBJ2-7
size: .
V: TRBV29-1
D: TRBD1
CDR3: CSVEDQRTGVYEQYF
DNA: TGCAGCGTTGAAGACCAACGGACAGGGGTATACGAGCAGTACTTC

J: TRBJ2-1
size: .
V: TRBV20-1
D: .
CDR3: CSAPRLRRPDNEQFF
DNA: TGCAGTGCCCCCAGACTGCGGAGGCCAGACAATGAGCAGTTCTTC

J: TRBJ2-5
size: .
V: TRBV7-2
D: TRBD2
CDR3: CASTDRTREETQYF
DNA: TGTGCCAGCACCGACCGGACTAGGGAAGAGACCCAGTACTTC

J: TRBJ2-5
size: .
V: TRBV7-2
D: .
CDR3: CASSTPAYQETQYF
DNA: TGTGCCAGCAGCACGCCTGCGTACCAAGAGACCCAGTACTTC

J: TRBJ2-1
size: .
V: TRBV2
D: .
CDR3: CASRDSFDEQFF
DNA: TGTGCCAGCAGGGATTCTTTCGATGAGCAGTTCTTC

J: TRBJ2-3
size: .
V: TRBV24-1
D: TRBD2
CDR3: CATSDPQARGTRGSTDTQYF
DNA: TGTGCCACCAGTGATCCACAGGCCCGCGGGACTAGGGGAAGCACAGATACGCAGTATTTT

J: TRBJ2-3
size: .
V: TRBV24-1
D: .
CDR3: CATSSSRGTDTQYF
DNA: TGTGCCACCAGTTCTAGCCGTGGGACAGATACGCAGTATTTT

J: TRBJ1-2
size: .
V: TRBV20-1
D: .
CDR3: CSAAMGQGVGYTF
DNA: TGCAGTGCAGCTATGGGGCAGGGCGTTGGCTACACCTTC

J: TRBJ2-3
size: .
V: TRBV29-1
D: .
CDR3: CSVGGPGGSTDTQYF
DNA: TGCAGCGTCGGTGGCCCCGGGGGAAGCACAGATACGCAGTATTTT

J: TRBJ2-1
size: .
V: TRBV4-3
D: .
CDR3: CASSQGQLPYNEQFF
DNA: TGCGCCAGCAGCCAAGGACAGCTGCCCTACAATGAGCAGTTCTTC

J: TRBJ2-7
size: .
V: TRBV20-1
D: TRBD2
CDR3: CSAKGRADGNLGEQYF
DNA: TGCAGTGCCAAGGGGAGGGCGGACGGCAACTTAGGGGAGCAGTACTTC

J: TRBJ1-2
size: .
V: TRBV6-5
D: .
CDR3: CASSSTGTAGYDGYTF
DNA: TGTGCCAGCAGTTCCACCGGGACTGCCGGGTATGATGGCTACACCTTC

J: TRBJ2-5
size: .
V: TRBV20-1
D: .
CDR3: CSAREWEEETQYF
DNA: TGCAGTGCTAGGGAATGGGAGGAAGAGACCCAGTACTTC

J: TRBJ2-7
size: .
V: TRBV4-2
D: TRBD2
CDR3: CASSSLSGRGSYEQYF
DNA: TGTGCCAGCAGCTCTCTGTCTGGGAGGGGATCCTACGAGCAGTACTTC

J: TRBJ2-1
size: few
V: TRBV29-1
D: .
CDR3: CSVGGLSSYNEQFF
DNA: TGCAGCGTTGGGGGGTTAAGCTCCTACAATGAGCAGTTCTTC

J: TRBJ2-7
size: few
V: TRBV12-3/TRBV12-4
D: .
CDR3: CASSLSQNYEQYF
DNA: TGTGCCAGCAGTTTAAGTCAGAACTACGAGCAGTACTTC

J: TRBJ1-1
size: few
V: TRBV10-3
D: .
CDR3: CAISELGPPNTEAFF
DNA: TGTGCCATCAGTGAGTTGGGGCCGCCAAACACTGAAGCTTTCTTT

J: TRBJ1-5
size: .
V: TRBV6-6
D: .
CDR3: CASLSRGDQPQHF
DNA: TGTGCCAGCTTAAGCAGGGGTGATCAGCCCCAGCATTTT

J: TRBJ1-4
size: .
V: TRBV7-9
D: TRBD1
CDR3: CAGKGDRTNEKLFF
DNA: TGTGCCGGGAAAGGGGACAGAACTAATGAAAAACTGTTTTTT

J: TRBJ1-2
size: few
V: TRBV29-1
D: .
CDR3: CSVDLHGGYGYTF
DNA: TGCAGCGTTGATTTACACGGAGGCTATGGCTACACCTTC

J: TRBJ2-1
size: .
V: TRBV6-5
D: .
CDR3: CASSNLQSSYNEQFF
DNA: TGTGCCAGCAGCAACCTTCAGAGCTCCTACAATGAGCAGTTCTTC

J: TRBJ2-3
size: .
V: TRBV20-1
D: .
CDR3: CSAPVGGTASTDTQYF
DNA: TGCAGTGCTCCGGTTGGAGGGACAGCTAGCACAGATACGCAGTATTTT

J: TRBJ1-2
size: few
V: TRBV5-1
D: .
CDR3: CASSWGSARGYTF
DNA: TGCGCCAGCAGCTGGGGGTCCGCGAGAGGCTACACCTTC

J: TRBJ2-7
size: .
V: TRBV6-5
D: .
CDR3: CASRQTQGYEQYF
DNA: TGTGCCAGCAGACAAACCCAGGGTTACGAGCAGTACTTC

J: TRBJ2-1
size: .
V: TRBV6-1
D: TRBD1
CDR3: CASSVDRVLYNEQFF
DNA: TGTGCCAGCAGTGTGGACAGGGTACTCTACAATGAGCAGTTCTTC

J: TRBJ1-5
size: .
V: TRBV20-1
D: .
CDR3: CSALHTVFAQPQHF
DNA: TGCAGTGCTCTACATACAGTGTTCGCGCAGCCCCAGCATTTT

J: TRBJ1-6
size: few
V: TRBV7-2
D: TRBD1
CDR3: CASTLAPGQGSPLHF
DNA: TGTGCCAGCACCCTAGCCCCGGGACAGGGCTCACCCCTCCACTTT

J: TRBJ2-1
size: .
V: TRBV7-3
D: .
CDR3: CASSPFRGPSSYNEQFF
DNA: TGTGCCAGCAGCCCATTCCGTGGCCCGAGCTCCTACAATGAGCAGTTCTTC

J: TRBJ1-5
size: .
V: TRBV20-1
D: .
CDR3: CSARDDLNQPQHF
DNA: TGCAGTGCAAGGGACGATCTGAATCAGCCCCAGCATTTT

J: TRBJ1-2
size: few
V: TRBV5-1
D: TRBD1
CDR3: CASSLASGGSRGYTF
DNA: TGCGCCAGCAGCTTGGCCTCAGGGGGTTCGAGAGGCTACACCTTC

J: TRBJ2-2
size: few
V: TRBV20-1
D: .
CDR3: CSIQGNTGELFF
DNA: TGCAGCATACAGGGGAACACCGGGGAGCTGTTTTTT

J: TRBJ2-2
size: .
V: TRBV20-1
D: .
CDR3: CSARPPGNRGTGELFF
DNA: TGCAGTGCTAGACCCCCGGGGAATCGAGGCACCGGGGAGCTGTTTTTT

J: TRBJ2-5
size: .
V: TRBV9
D: TRBD2
CDR3: CASSPRPRGGTQYF
DNA: TGTGCCAGCAGCCCCCGACCGCGGGGGGGGACCCAGTACTTC

J: TRBJ2-4
size: .
V: TRBV7-8
D: .
CDR3: CASSLLRREWGADIQYF
DNA: TGTGCCAGCAGCTTATTGCGACGGGAGTGGGGTGCCGACATTCAGTACTTC

J: TRBJ2-1
size: .
V: TRBV12-3/TRBV12-4
D: TRBD2
CDR3: CAGSKGTSGSLGEQFF
DNA: TGTGCCGGCAGTAAAGGGACTAGCGGGAGTCTAGGTGAGCAGTTCTTC

J: TRBJ2-7
size: .
V: TRBV20-1
D: .
CDR3: CSARSGFSYEQYF
DNA: TGCAGTGCTCGCAGCGGGTTCTCCTACGAGCAGTACTTC